Listed here are 24 T cell receptor beta chains from one sample, sequenced in a study of blood T cells in healthy people across ages. Primers used in a second PCR of roughly 6 to 11 cycles were a sample-barcoded 5' primer and a J-beta primer mix. MiXCR, run by TCRdb on the 5' RACE reads, gives a single entry per CDR3 protein. The sample lists 1.5 million to 2 million distinct CDR3 sequences; around 50% were seen once. Sample: blood. Source of these receptors: a woman in her 40s in good health.

This clonotype came up a few times. This chain joins TRBV5-5 and TRBJ2-7; a weak D match, TRBD2 (6 bases). V lost 0 bases, J lost 5 bases, and 15 bases lay in between. This CDR3 spans 15 amino acids. Per the germline V gene, CDR1 is SGHKS and CDR2 is YYEKEE (reference sequence). The CDR3 DNA reads as TGTGCCAGCAGCTTGGAACGGGCAGGGAGGAACGAGCAGTACTTC. The encoded protein is CASSLERAGRNEQYF.

This clonotype was found a few times. The chain couples TRBV10-3 to TRBJ2-3; no firm D call. Deletions cut 6 bases from V and 0 bases from J, with 10 bases between. Per germline, CDR1 ENHRY and CDR2 SYGVKD. The CDR3 covers 14 residues. The CDR3 protein is CAIRTGLSTDTQYF. The CDR3 DNA reads as TGTGCCATCAGGACCGGGCTCAGCACAGATACGCAGTATTTT.

This chain links TRBV2 with TRBJ1-5; weak D call: TRBD1 (5 bases). The CDR3 contains 17 residues. V was cut by 5 bases and J by 4 bases, with 21 bases left in between. The V gene's germline CDR1 is SNHLY and CDR2 FYNNEI. The CDR3 loop is CASSRLTVDLRNQPQHF. The CDR3 bases are TGTGCCAGCAGTCGACTGACAGTAGATTTAAGAAATCAGCCCCAGCATTTT.

This clonotype occurred a few times. The chain is built from TRBV12-3 or TRBV12-4 and TRBJ2-7; D call uncertain. The CDR3 loop spans 14 amino acids. Trimming shortened V by 5 bases and J by 0 bases, and 11 bases separated the two germline ends. The CDR3 reads CASSRIPNSYEQYF. CDR3 sequence (DNA): TGTGCCAGCAGTAGAATACCTAACTCCTACGAGCAGTACTTC.

This clonotype appeared a few times. This chain connects TRBV28 to TRBJ2-5; 7 bases are shared with TRBD2. The germline CDR1 and CDR2 sequences are MDHEN and SYDVKM. After removal of 5 bases from V and 1 base from J, the junction contained 10 bases not matched to a gene. The CDR3 runs 16 residues. DNA of the CDR3: TGTGCCAGCAGTCCCCGGGGCGGGGGTTCCCAAGAGACCCAGTACTTC. This sequence encodes CASSPRGGGSQETQYF.

This clonotype was observed a few times. The chain recombines TRBV7-2 with TRBJ2-5; 10 bases fit TRBD2. Germline loops: CDR1 SGHTA, CDR2 FQGNSA. The J segment lost 3 bases and the V segment lost 2 bases, leaving 6 bases of the junction unmatched. There are 16 residues in the CDR3. For the CDR3, the DNA is TGTGCCAGCAGCTTACGGTTTCTAGCGGGGGAAGAGACCCAGTACTTC. Residues: CASSLRFLAGEETQYF.

A few counts support this clonotype. The J gene is TRBJ2-3, the V gene TRBV20-1; D gene unclear. The CDR3 length is 14 residues. Germline CDR1 is DFQATT and CDR2 is SNEGSKA (reference sequence). Trimming took off 2 bases at V and 2 bases at J, with 11 bases between the two ends. The CDR3 DNA sequence: TGCAGTGCTAGACCCGGGCCTCTCACAGATACGCAGTATTTT. This sequence encodes CSARPGPLTDTQYF.

V and J are TRBV4-2 and TRBJ2-3; D gene ambiguous. In germline, CDR1 is LGHNA, CDR2 YNFKEQ. The CDR3 runs 14 residues. V was cut by 0 bases and J by 2 bases, with 6 bases left in between. The CDR3 nucleotides read TGTGCCAGCAGCCAAGAGGCAGCCACAGATACGCAGTATTTT. It is translated as CASSQEAATDTQYF.

The rearrangement links TRBV27 to TRBJ2-1, with 11 bases matching TRBD2. This CDR3 region has 15 residues. CDR1 and CDR2 from the germline V gene are MNHEY and SMNVEV (reference sequence). V lost 7 bases and J lost 4; bases outside the gene matches: 6. The CDR3 DNA follows: TGTGCCAGCACCCAGGGACTAGCGGCTTACAATGAGCAGTTCTTC. Encoded protein: CASTQGLAAYNEQFF.

The V gene is TRBV12-5, the J gene TRBJ2-6; TRBD2 might be the D (5 bases). The length of the CDR3 is 18 residues. Germline V lookup: CDR1 LGHNT, CDR2 FRNRAP. The CDR3 bases are TGTGGACTAAGCTCCGCCCGGGCAGCCGTATCTGGGGCCAACGTCCTGACTTTC. This codes for CGLSSARAAVSGANVLTF.

This chain joins TRBV20-1 and TRBJ1-5; perhaps TRBD1 as D (5 bases). The CDR3 runs 18 residues. Trimming pared 0 bases from V and 0 bases from J, leaving 18 bases between. The germline CDR1 and CDR2 sequences are DFQATT and SNEGSKA (reference sequence). CDR3 bases: TGCAGTGCTAGAGATCCCCACGGGGGAGGAAATAGCAATCAGCCCCAGCATTTT. Protein product: CSARDPHGGGNSNQPQHF.

The gene calls are TRBV20-1 and TRBJ2-5, with D possibly matching TRBD2 (6 bases). From germline, CDR1 is DFQATT and CDR2 SNEGSKA (reference sequence). The CDR3 has 16 amino acids. Trimming left V 0 bases short and J 2 bases short, with 16 bases between. The CDR3 DNA follows: TGCAGTGCTAGAGATGGCAGGAGGGTCAGACAAGAGACCCAGTACTTC. Translation gives CSARDGRRVRQETQYF.

This chain links TRBV5-1 with TRBJ2-1; D gene unclear. The CDR3 is 13 residues long. V was shortened by 2 bases and J by 5 bases, with 8 bases between the two germline ends. The V gene's germline CDR1 is SGHRS and CDR2 YFSETQ. Here the CDR3 reads CASSFGYNNEQFF. The CDR3 region has the DNA TGCGCCAGCAGCTTCGGTTACAACAATGAGCAGTTCTTC.

The chain employs TRBV6-5 and TRBJ2-1; D ambiguous. Germline V gives CDR1 MNHEY, CDR2 SVGAGI. V was clipped by 2 bases and J by 0 bases, with 8 bases between them. The CDR3 consists of 15 residues. This chain's CDR3 is CASSYEQSSYNEQFF. CDR3 DNA sequence: TGTGCCAGCAGTTACGAACAAAGCTCCTACAATGAGCAGTTCTTC.

The chain combines TRBV28 with TRBJ1-1; 7 nucleotides line up with TRBD1. The CDR3 is 15 residues long. With V trimmed by 5 bases and J by 1 base, 7 bases remained unmatched. Germline V gene data show CDR1 as MDHEN and CDR2 as SYDVKM. CDR3 coding DNA: TGTGCCAGCAGTCAGGGGGACAGTTCGAACACTGAAGCTTTCTTT. Protein: CASSQGDSSNTEAFF.

This clonotype has more than one count but fewer than ten. Since a much larger clone is just one base distant, this may be a read error. The chain carries TRBV7-9 and TRBJ2-5, with D possibly being TRBD1 (6 bases). TRBJ2-7 matches the DNA end more closely, so the J call is doubtful. Germline-derived CDR1 and CDR2 are SEHNR and FQNEAQ (reference sequence). The CDR3 totals 12 residues. The CDR3, as DNA: TGTGCCAGCAGCTTTCAGGGGAACGAGCAGTACTTC. Translating gives CASSFQGNEQYF.

The table lists this clonotype with a few counts. CDR3 loop: CASSFAGLNEKLFF. The CDR3 DNA sequence: TGTGCCAGCAGTTTCGCAGGACTGAATGAAAAACTGTTTTTT. The chain employs TRBV28 and TRBJ1-4; no definite D call. Germline assignment: CDR1 MDHEN and CDR2 SYDVKM. The CDR3 loop spans 14 amino acids. With 3 bases removed from V and 5 bases from J, the gap between germline ends came to 10 bases. Using reference TRBV28 and TRBJ1-4 for the parts outside the CDR3, the full variable domain is DVKVTQSSRYLVKRTGEKVFLECVQDMDHENMFWYRQDPGLGLRLIYFSYDVKMKEKGDIPEGYSVSREKKERFSLILESASTNQTSMYLCASSFAGLNEKLFFGSGTQLSVL.

This clonotype has just a few counts. V and J are TRBV5-1 and TRBJ2-1; 13 bases line up with TRBD2. With V trimmed by 3 bases and J by 6 bases, 3 bases remained unmatched. The germline V gene has CDR1 SGHRS and CDR2 YFSETQ. There are 15 residues in the CDR3. CDR3 bases: TGCGCCAGCAGCTCACTAGCGGGGGGGGTCAATGAGCAGTTCTTC. It encodes CASSSLAGGVNEQFF.

Only a few counts were recorded for this clonotype. The gene calls are TRBV20-1 and TRBJ2-1; D unresolved. Trimming left V 3 bases short and J 7 bases short, with 7 bases between. The CDR3 has 11 residues. In germline, CDR1 is DFQATT, CDR2 SNEGSKA (reference sequence). CDR3 DNA sequence: TGCAGTGCTAGTAAATTGAATGAGCAGTTCTTC. Amino acid sequence: CSASKLNEQFF.

The rearrangement links TRBV5-1 to TRBJ2-1, with 9 bases identical to TRBD2. The CDR3 spans 15 residues. V was pared by 4 bases and J by 6 bases, with 8 bases of the junction left unmatched. CDR1 SGHRS and CDR2 YFSETQ come from the germline V gene. CDR3 in amino acids: CASSVGTSFLNEQFF. DNA of the CDR3: TGCGCCAGCAGCGTAGGGACTAGCTTTCTCAATGAGCAGTTCTTC.

This clonotype was counted only a few times. The chain links TRBV28 to TRBJ2-4; no clear D gene. Trimming stripped 4 bases from V and 6 bases from J, with 10 bases between. Germline CDR1 reads MDHEN; CDR2 reads SYDVKM. The CDR3 contains 13 residues. CDR3 region: CASSSVVGNIQYF. The CDR3 coding sequence is TGTGCCAGCAGTTCGGTAGTGGGAAACATTCAGTACTTC.

The chain couples TRBV20-1 to TRBJ1-6, with unresolved D. Germline CDR1 DFQATT, CDR2 SNEGSKA (reference sequence). The V end was cut by 7 bases, the J end by 5 bases, with 12 bases between. This CDR3 is 13 amino acids long. The CDR3 sequence is CSGKGLDNSPLHF. DNA for the CDR3: TGCAGTGGGAAGGGATTGGATAATTCACCCCTCCACTTT.

The V call is TRBV12-3 or TRBV12-4, the J call TRBJ1-2; 8 nucleotides line up with TRBD1. The CDR3 runs 14 residues. V was pared by 6 bases and J by 2 bases, with 5 bases of the junction left unmatched. The CDR3 DNA follows: TGTGCCAGCAGATACGGACAGGGAAACTATGGCTACACCTTC. As protein: CASRYGQGNYGYTF.

V gene TRBV3-1 combines with J gene TRBJ1-2; D gene unclear. Trimming took off 3 bases at V and 4 bases at J, with 9 bases between the two ends. Germline V gene sequence: CDR1 LGHDT, CDR2 YNNKEL (reference sequence). The CDR3 extends over 13 amino acids. The CDR3 loop is CASSHEALYGYTF. The CDR3 coding sequence is TGTGCCAGCAGCCATGAAGCGCTCTATGGCTACACCTTC.